This TCR beta chain was recovered during a study of T cells after yellow fever vaccination. A few counts support this clonotype. Its antigen is still unknown. The study made its TCR cDNA through 5'RACE template switching. That step introduced a universal primer site along with UMIs. TCRdb recomputed calls from the 5' RACE reads with MiXCR, one row per CDR3 protein. The repertoire has about 580,000 distinct CDR3 sequences, roughly a sixth of them found once; the top ten carry roughly 17%. Study outcomes and limitations: Once the booster was given, most primary-vaccination clones reappeared, at about 95% for CD4 and over 85% for CD8. A minor fraction of clonotypes spanned both CD4 and CD8 compartments.

This specimen was PBMCs, taken about 5 days after the first yellow fever vaccination. This TCR derives from a man younger than 35 who received the YFV17D yellow fever vaccine.

For the CDR3, the DNA is TGCAGTGTGAGGGGACAAGACACAGATACGCAGTATTTT. Translation: CSVRGQDTDTQYF. This sequence joins TRBV20-1 and TRBJ2-3; tentative D call: TRBD1 (6 bases). Germline loops: CDR1 DFQATT, CDR2 SNEGSKA (reference sequence). The CDR3 consists of 13 residues. The germline V and J ends were trimmed by 7 bases and 2 bases, with 13 bases remaining between them.